The next 28 T cell receptor beta chains were all read from a single sample in a study of T cells in Graves' hyperthyroidism and ophthalmopathy. RNA transcripts yielded amplified TCR beta CDR3 regions. First-round RT-PCR targeting the TCR CDR3 was performed with the HTBI primer set. Using its own MiXCR run on the multiplex PCR reads, TCRdb lists one record per CDR3 protein. The sample records around 300,000 distinct CDR3 sequences, approximately 14% being singletons. Material for sequencing was blood. These receptors all come from a woman in her twenties or thirties with Graves' hyperthyroidism.

In its sample, this clonotype was seen many times. The genes are TRBV7-2 and TRBJ2-1, with 10 nucleotides matching TRBD2. The junction had 3 bases not matched to a gene; V was cut back by 4 bases and J by 3 bases. The CDR3 has 15 residues. Germline lookup yields CDR1 SGHTA and CDR2 FQGNSA. The CDR3 DNA reads TGTGCCAGCAGCTCCCTAGCGGGAGTCTACAATGAGCAGTTCTTC. It translates to CASSSLAGVYNEQFF.

This clonotype appeared many times. This chain uses TRBV12-5 with TRBJ2-5; D unclear. With 5 bases removed from V and 3 bases from J, the gap between germline ends came to 10 bases. The CDR3 covers 13 residues. Germline CDR1 reads LGHNT; CDR2 reads FRNRAP. CDR3: CASGLGVEETQYF. CDR3 nucleotide sequence: TGTGCTAGTGGTCTTGGGGTGGAAGAGACCCAGTACTTC.

This clonotype was detected only a few times. The chain is built from TRBV9 and TRBJ2-7; D call uncertain. There are 14 residues in the CDR3. The V gene lost 4 bases and the J gene lost 2 bases, with 13 bases spanning the gap. CDR1 and CDR2 from the germline V gene are SGDLS and YYNGEE. The CDR3 spells CASSPDARTYEQYF. DNA of the CDR3: TGTGCCAGCAGCCCGGACGCTCGCACCTACGAGCAGTACTTC.

CDR3 coding DNA: TGTGCCAGCAGTTCGGGACCATTCGCAGATACGCAGTATTTT. Amino acid sequence: CASSSGPFADTQYF. The J gene is TRBJ2-3, the V gene TRBV27; D may match TRBD1 or TRBD2 (5 bases each). CDR1 MNHEY and CDR2 SMNVEV come from the germline V gene (reference sequence). With 4 bases removed from V and 4 bases from J, the gap between germline ends came to 12 bases. This CDR3 spans 14 amino acids.

The chain has TRBV6-2 or TRBV6-3 and TRBJ2-1; D is ambiguous. Germline loops: CDR1 MNHEY, CDR2 SVGEGT. The germline V and J ends were trimmed by 5 bases and 7 bases, with 9 bases remaining between them. The CDR3 has 12 amino acids. CDR3 in amino acids: CASSRKLNEQFF. CDR3 nucleotides: TGTGCCAGCAGTCGGAAGTTGAATGAGCAGTTCTTC.

This clonotype was counted ten times or more. The rearrangement links TRBV6-1 to TRBJ1-1; D remains unclear. Trimming left V 3 bases short and J 0 bases short, with 8 bases between. This CDR3 has 14 residues. Germline loops: CDR1 MNHNS, CDR2 SASEGT. The CDR3 coding sequence is TGTGCCAGCAGTGATAGTCCGCTGAACACTGAAGCTTTCTTT. This codes for CASSDSPLNTEAFF.

The V call is TRBV30, the J call TRBJ1-1; D uncertain. V lost 1 base and J 4 bases, leaving 13 bases between the germline ends. CDR1 GTSNPN and CDR2 SVGIG come from the germline V gene (reference sequence). This CDR3 is 14 amino acids long. The CDR3 is CAWSGPSFPTEAFF. CDR3 DNA: TGTGCCTGGAGTGGACCGAGCTTTCCCACTGAAGCTTTCTTT.

This clonotype was counted a few times. V and J are TRBV20-1 and TRBJ2-7; TRBD1 agrees at 9 bases. The CDR3 extends over 14 amino acids. Looked up from germline, CDR1 is DFQATT and CDR2 is SNEGSKA (reference sequence). The V segment lost 6 bases and the J segment 2 bases; nucleotides outside the gene matches: 8. CDR3 sequence: CSAPHRGLPYEQYF. The CDR3 DNA is TGCAGTGCGCCCCACAGGGGGCTTCCCTACGAGCAGTACTTC.

This clonotype turned up a few times. This chain links TRBV24-1 with TRBJ2-3; D assignment may be TRBD1 or TRBD2 (5 bases each). Germline lookup yields CDR1 KGHDR and CDR2 SFDVKD. The length of the CDR3 is 17 residues. V was pared by 2 bases and J by 5 bases, with 19 bases between. DNA of the CDR3: TGTGCCACCAGTGATTGGGGGTTCCGAGGGAAGGGAGATACGCAGTATTTT. Translation gives CATSDWGFRGKGDTQYF.

As for this clonotype: Being one base from a much bigger clone, this may be a read error. V is TRBV24-1 and J is TRBJ1-1; 8 bases match TRBD1. The V gene's germline CDR1 is KGHDR and CDR2 SFDVKD. V shed 6 bases and J 6 bases; nucleotides not matched to a gene: 23. The CDR3 is 19 amino acids. The CDR3 spells CATSLRTQGAGSRGAEAFF. The CDR3 DNA is TGTGCCACCAGTTTACGCACTCAGGGGGCGGGTTCCCGTGGCGCTGAAGCTTTCTTT.

This clonotype was seen at least ten times. This chain uses TRBV7-2 with TRBJ2-7; the match to TRBD1 covers 8 bases. The length of the CDR3 is 14 residues. The V gene end was trimmed by 0 bases and the J gene end by 4 bases; junction bases not matched to a gene: 2. Per the germline V gene, CDR1 is SGHTA and CDR2 is FQGNSA. The CDR3 loop reads CASSLAGQGYEQYF. DNA for the CDR3: TGTGCCAGCAGCTTAGCAGGACAGGGTTACGAGCAGTACTTC.

This clonotype was seen ten or more times. The V and J genes are TRBV6-1 and TRBJ1-2; D not certain. V lost 0 bases, J lost 8 bases, and 13 bases lay in between. Looked up from germline, CDR1 is MNHNS and CDR2 is SASEGT. The CDR3 covers 14 residues. This CDR3 reads CASSEALRGLGYTF. The DNA of the CDR3 is TGTGCCAGCAGTGAAGCGCTTCGGGGATTAGGCTACACCTTC.

Only a few counts were recorded for this clonotype. The CDR3 sequence is CASSFFGTGNWQPQHF. The DNA of the CDR3 is TGTGCCAGCAGTTTTTTTGGCACGGGGAATTGGCAGCCCCAGCATTTT. This chain connects TRBV12-3 or TRBV12-4 to TRBJ1-5, with D uncertain. The CDR3 covers 16 residues. V was pared by 3 bases and J by 7 bases, with 19 bases between.

This clonotype was seen many times. The CDR3 reads CASSTFGSYNEQFF. The CDR3 coding sequence is TGTGCCAGCAGTACATTTGGATCCTACAATGAGCAGTTCTTC. This chain uses TRBV27 with TRBJ2-1, with D unclear. Germline CDR1 MNHEY, CDR2 SMNVEV (reference sequence). CDR3 length equals 14 residues. V lost 5 bases and J lost 1, with 9 bases in between.

This clonotype was found many times. The rearrangement uses TRBV2 and TRBJ1-2, with D uncertain. Trimming stripped 5 bases from V and 6 bases from J, with 7 bases between. The CDR3 loop spans 11 amino acids. Germline CDR1 SNHLY, CDR2 FYNNEI. CDR3 amino acids: CASSNLDGYTF. The CDR3 nucleotides are TGTGCCAGCAGTAACTTAGATGGCTACACCTTC.

Many counts were recorded for this clonotype. The V gene is TRBV2, the J gene TRBJ2-2, with 7 positions matching TRBD2. In germline, CDR1 is SNHLY, CDR2 FYNNEI. The length of the CDR3 is 16 residues. V was clipped by 2 bases and J by 7 bases; unmatched bases: 10. The CDR3 bases are TGTGCCAGCAGTGAATTTAAGCGGGAAGGAGGCGGGGAGCTGTTTTTT. Encoded protein: CASSEFKREGGGELFF.

The chain uses TRBV6-1 and TRBJ2-7; D is ambiguous. The V and J ends lost 6 bases and 6 bases respectively, with 15 bases between them. The germline V gene has CDR1 MNHNS and CDR2 SASEGT. The CDR3 consists of 13 residues. The CDR3 sequence: CASSRMLRSEQYF. In DNA, the CDR3 is TGTGCCAGCAGCCGAATGCTCCGTAGCGAGCAGTACTTC.

This clonotype has a count of ten or more. The CDR3 here is CASSLAASTDTQYF. The CDR3 coding sequence is TGCGCCAGCAGCTTGGCAGCTAGCACAGATACGCAGTATTTT. The J gene is TRBJ2-3, the V gene TRBV5-1; D is unclear. The CDR3 extends over 14 amino acids. The V end lost 0 bases, the J end lost 0 bases, and 5 bases lay between the germline ends. Germline CDR1 is SGHRS and CDR2 is YFSETQ.

This clonotype showed up many times. The chain combines TRBV2 with TRBJ2-1; TRBD1 aligns across 10 bases. The CDR3 totals 14 residues. Germline V gene data show CDR1 as SNHLY and CDR2 as FYNNEI. Losses at the gene ends were 6 bases for V and 7 bases for J; bases not matched to a gene: 6. The CDR3 sequence is CASSPGQGINEQFF. For the CDR3, the DNA is TGTGCCAGCAGCCCGGGACAGGGGATTAATGAGCAGTTCTTC.

In this sample, this clonotype turned up a few times. J is TRBJ2-1 and V is TRBV27, with D perhaps TRBD2 (5 bases). This CDR3 is 13 amino acids long. Between the trimmed V and J ends, which lost 3 bases and 5 bases, there was a span of 8 bases. Germline CDR1 is MNHEY and CDR2 is SMNVEV (reference sequence). The DNA for the CDR3 is TGTGCCAGCAGTTTTAGGGAGAACAATGAGCAGTTCTTC. It is translated as CASSFRENNEQFF.

Points on this clonotype: The junction departs from germline at one end; a sequencing error may be responsible. The chain has TRBV6-5 and TRBJ1-2; no firm D call. Germline V gene sequence: CDR1 MNHEY, CDR2 SVGAGI. This CDR3 has 13 amino acids. The CDR3 reads CAGSHHRRHGYTF. The CDR3 coding sequence is TGTGCCGGCAGTCACCACCGGAGGCATGGCTACACCTTC.

The sample holds many counts of this clonotype. Germline and junction disagree at one end, which may indicate a read error. This rearrangement joins TRBV7-8 to TRBJ1-5; TRBD1 might be the D (6 bases). The CDR3 totals 14 residues. Germline V lookup: CDR1 SGHVS, CDR2 FQNEAQ. CDR3 DNA sequence: TGTGCCAGCAGCCCCAGGGGAAGCAATCAGCCACAGCATTTT. This encodes CASSPRGSNQPQHF.

On this clonotype itself: One end of the junction varies from germline; a read error may be responsible. The rearrangement uses TRBV28 and TRBJ2-7; the D gene is possibly TRBD2 (8 bases). Germline V gene lookup returns CDR1 MDHEN and CDR2 SYDVKM. This CDR3 region has 15 residues. The CDR3 DNA follows: TGTGTCAGCAGGGGGAGCGGGAGCGAAAGGTACGAGCAGTACTTC. Encoded protein: CVSRGSGSERYEQYF.

This clonotype was counted ten times or more. The chain links TRBV19 to TRBJ1-5; 7 bases fit TRBD1. Germline lookup yields CDR1 LNHDA and CDR2 SQIVND (reference sequence). The CDR3 runs 16 residues. V was clipped by 0 bases and J by 1 base; unmatched bases: 3. The CDR3: CASSIDSRGSNQPQHF. The CDR3 DNA is TGTGCCAGTAGTATAGACTCCAGGGGGAGCAATCAGCCCCAGCATTTT.

This clonotype came up many times. The chain recombines TRBV2 with TRBJ2-1, with D hard to call. The CDR3 is 14 amino acids. The germline CDR1 and CDR2 sequences are SNHLY and FYNNEI. The V and J ends lost 6 bases and 6 bases respectively, with 15 bases between them. Written as DNA, the CDR3 is TGTGCCAGCAGACAGAGAGGAGAAATCAATGAGCAGTTCTTC. Amino acid sequence: CASRQRGEINEQFF.

CDR3: CASSLSSTGSREQYF. The CDR3, as DNA: TGTGCCAGCAGTTTATCCTCAACAGGGTCTCGGGAGCAGTACTTC. The V call is TRBV27, the J call TRBJ2-7; possible D gene TRBD1, 6 bases. Between the trimmed V and J ends, which lost 0 bases and 7 bases, there was a span of 16 bases. CDR3 length: 15 amino acids. Germline-derived CDR1 and CDR2 are MNHEY and SMNVEV (reference sequence).

This clonotype was found many times. The chain recombines TRBV28 with TRBJ2-3, with a tentative D call TRBD2 (6 bases). The germline CDR1 and CDR2 sequences are MDHEN and SYDVKM. The CDR3 consists of 15 residues. Trimming shortened V by 2 bases and J by 3 bases, and 12 bases separated the two germline ends. In DNA, the CDR3 is TGTGCCAGCAGTTTAGGTTACGGAGGGACAGATACGCAGTATTTT. Encoded protein: CASSLGYGGTDTQYF.

This clonotype was recorded many times. The chain combines TRBV20-1 with TRBJ2-1, with 12 bases matching TRBD2. The length of the CDR3 is 15 residues. Germline V gene data show CDR1 as DFQATT and CDR2 as SNEGSKA (reference sequence). The V segment lost 3 bases and the J segment 7 bases; nucleotides outside the gene matches: 7. In DNA, the CDR3 is TGCAGTGCTAGGTGGCTAGCGGGAGGGAGGAATGAGCAGTTCTTC. It is translated as CSARWLAGGRNEQFF.